Below are 9 T cell receptor beta chains sequenced from a single sample in a study of blood T cell repertoires in COVID-19. This table comes from immunoSEQ multiplex PCR, and its TCRdb copy is limited to in-frame clones, with some not included. This table has approximately 45,000 clones, approximately 87% appearing once. Specimen: peripheral blood. All receptors come from a man aged 40-50 years with COVID-19, enrolled during active disease.

This clone has a handful of counts. V usage is TRBV6-5 and J usage is TRBJ1-4, with a weak D call TRBD1 (6 bases). Trimming took off 6 bases at V and 0 bases at J, with 11 bases between the two ends. Germline V gene sequence: CDR1 MNHEY, CDR2 SVGAGI. This CDR3 has 15 amino acids. CDR3 loop: CASSRTATTNEKLFF. DNA of the CDR3: TGTGCCAGCAGCAGGACAGCGACAACTAATGAAAAACTGTTTTTT.

The chain has TRBV7-8 and TRBJ2-5; D possibly corresponds to TRBD2 (5 bases). CDR1 and CDR2 from the germline V gene are SGHVS and FQNEAQ. Trimming pared 0 bases from V and 1 base from J, leaving 9 bases between. The CDR3 has 15 residues. The CDR3 loop is CASSLAVAPQETQYF. Here the CDR3 DNA reads TGTGCCAGCAGCTTAGCGGTAGCGCCCCAAGAGACCCAGTACTTC. Using reference TRBV7-8 and TRBJ2-5 for the parts outside the CDR3, the full variable domain is GAGVSQSPRYKVAKRGQDVALRCDPISGHVSLFWYQQALGQGPEFLTYFQNEAQLDKSGLPSDRFFAERPEGSVSTLKIQRTQQEDSAVYLCASSLAVAPQETQYFGPGTRLLVL.

The rearrangement links TRBV7-8 to TRBJ2-1, with 7 bases lining up with TRBD1. The CDR3 is 16 amino acids. CDR1 is SGHVS and CDR2 is FQNEAQ in the germline V gene. V dropped 5 bases and J dropped 0; count of bases not matched to a gene: 7. The CDR3 DNA reads as TGTGCCAGCAGCGCCCTGGGGGACAGCTCCTACAATGAGCAGTTCTTC. Protein sequence: CASSALGDSSYNEQFF.

The chain has TRBV18 and TRBJ2-1; 8 nucleotides agree with TRBD2. The trim removed 3 bases at V and 5 bases at J, leaving 6 bases unmatched. Germline V gives CDR1 KGHSH, CDR2 LQKENI. CDR3 size: 15 residues. The CDR3 coding sequence is TGTGCCAGCTCACCTGAACTAGCGGAACACAATGAGCAGTTCTTC. Translated: CASSPELAEHNEQFF. Full variable domain (outside the CDR3, taken from reference TRBV18 and TRBJ2-1): NAGVMQNPRHLVRRRGQEARLRCSPMKGHSHVYWYRQLPEEGLKFMVYLQKENIIDESGMPKERFSAEFPKEGPSILRIQQVVRGDSAAYFCASSPELAEHNEQFFGPGTRLTVL.

The J gene is TRBJ1-2, the V gene TRBV19, with a weak D call TRBD1 (5 bases). The CDR3 is 14 amino acids. V was trimmed by 5 bases and J by 6 bases, leaving 16 bases between them. The V gene's germline CDR1 is LNHDA and CDR2 SQIVND (reference sequence). CDR3 region: CASSPRARVDGYTF. The CDR3, as DNA: TGTGCCAGTAGTCCACGGGCCAGGGTGGATGGCTACACCTTC. The full variable domain, in which reference TRBV19 and TRBJ1-2 provide the parts outside the CDR3, is DGGITQSPKYLFRKEGQNVTLSCEQNLNHDAMYWYRQDPGQGLRLIYYSQIVNDFQKGDIAEGYSVSREKKESFPLTVTSAQKNPTAFYLCASSPRARVDGYTFGSGTRLTVV.

The gene calls are TRBV20-1 and TRBJ2-1; D is unresolved. CDR1 and CDR2 from the germline V gene are DFQATT and SNEGSKA (reference sequence). This CDR3 contains 15 residues. Trimming stripped 3 bases from V and 0 bases from J, with 12 bases between. The CDR3 loop is CSASPASSSYNEQFF. As DNA, the CDR3 is TGCAGTGCTAGTCCAGCGTCAAGCTCCTACAATGAGCAGTTCTTC.

This rearrangement joins TRBV6-5 to TRBJ1-6, with 7 bases lining up with TRBD1. With 5 bases clipped from V and 5 bases from J, the junction kept 3 bases outside the gene matches. Germline CDR1 MNHEY, CDR2 SVGAGI. CDR3 size: 14 residues. The CDR3 DNA sequence: TGTGCCAGCAGTCCCGGGACAGATAATTCACCCCTCCACTTT. Protein product: CASSPGTDNSPLHF.

J is TRBJ2-1 and V is TRBV27; TRBD2 aligns across 13 bases. V dropped 0 bases and J dropped 1; count of bases not matched to a gene: 6. CDR1 and CDR2 (germline): MNHEY, SMNVEV (reference sequence). This CDR3 has 19 residues. CDR3 sequence: CASSLSVGLAGISYNEQFF. The CDR3 bases are TGTGCCAGCAGTTTATCCGTGGGACTAGCGGGGATATCCTACAATGAGCAGTTCTTC.

The chain carries TRBV7-2 and TRBJ2-5; D is unclear. V was trimmed by 1 base and J by 5 bases, leaving 11 bases between them. Germline CDR1 is SGHTA and CDR2 is FQGNSA. This CDR3 contains 14 residues. The CDR3 protein is CASSLDGRQETQYF. The CDR3 nucleotides are TGTGCCAGCAGCTTAGACGGCAGGCAGGAGACCCAGTACTTC. The full variable domain, rest sourced from reference TRBV7-2 and TRBJ2-5, is GAGVSQSPSNKVTEKGKDVELRCDPISGHTALYWYRQSLGQGLEFLIYFQGNSAPDKSGLPSDRFSAERTGGSVSTLTIQRTQQEDSAVYLCASSLDGRQETQYFGPGTRLLVL.